The text below deals with one TCR beta chain. Its antigen is unidentified. It was by 5' RACE with UMI labels that the TRB cDNA libraries were prepared. With the 5' RACE reads reprocessed, TCRdb shows one record per CDR3 protein and no DNA. The sample has roughly 80,000 distinct CDR3 sequences; the top ten hold around 0.62%. The data originate from a study of CXCR3-negative and CXCR3-positive naive CD8 T cells. Study information: Per library, roughly 1.6 +/- 0.3 million reads; roughly 150 million TRB reads overall.

Naive CD8+ T cells carried a CD45RO-CCR7+CD27+CD95- phenotype. The germline V gene encodes CDR1 DFQATT and CDR2 SNEGSKA (reference sequence). CDR3 length equals 13 residues. Study-wide results and limits: TRB CDR3s of CXCR3-positive naive cells were more hydrophobic than those of CXCR3-negative naive cells. Each naive subset displayed comparably high diversity, whereas memory CD8+ cells displayed much lower diversity.

The sample consisted of naive CXCR3+ CD8+ T cells from blood. Specified subset: CD45RO-CCR7+CD27+CD95- naive CD8+ T cells expressing CXCR3 (TNR3+). The TCR originated in a human donor in good health. Some clones in this sample may be carry-over from other donors' samples. J is TRBJ2-1 and V is TRBV20-1. CDR3 region: CSASGQRYNEQFF.